The 15 T cell receptor beta chains in this list originate from one sample, sequenced in a study of T cells in Graves' hyperthyroidism and ophthalmopathy. TCR beta CDR3 region amplification was performed from RNA transcripts. TCR CDR3 underwent first-round RT-PCR with the HTBI primer set. TCRdb called the multiplex PCR reads again in MiXCR, with one record for every CDR3 protein. The table lists some 210,000 distinct CDR3 sequences, approximately 17% of them singletons. What was sequenced was blood. The receptors derive from a man in his fifties or sixties with Graves' hyperthyroidism.

This clonotype was seen only a few times. The chain links TRBV4-2 to TRBJ2-2; D not certain. Germline lookup yields CDR1 LGHNA and CDR2 YNFKEQ. V lost 2 bases and J 2 bases, leaving 6 bases between the germline ends. The CDR3 loop spans 14 amino acids. The CDR3 protein is CASSQPDNTGELFF. The CDR3 DNA reads as TGTGCCAGCAGCCAACCAGACAACACCGGGGAGCTGTTTTTT.

This clonotype was seen at least ten times. The chain carries TRBV7-8 and TRBJ2-7, with TRBD2 as a possible D gene (5 bases). The CDR3 length is 14 residues. Looked up from germline, CDR1 is SGHVS and CDR2 is FQNEAQ. The V end was cut by 3 bases, the J end by 1 base, with 10 bases between. This CDR3 reads CASSLDSISYEQYF. CDR3 DNA: TGTGCCAGCAGCTTGGACTCCATATCCTACGAGCAGTACTTC.

This clonotype appeared many times. The chain links TRBV7-8 to TRBJ2-3, with 7 bases fitting TRBD2. Germline CDR1 is SGHVS and CDR2 is FQNEAQ. CDR3 length: 15 residues. Trimming removed 6 bases from V and 0 bases from J; junction bases left unmatched: 6. The CDR3 DNA is TGTGCCAGCAGTTGGATTAGCGGGAGCACAGATACGCAGTATTTT. This codes for CASSWISGSTDTQYF.

This clonotype has ten or more counts. This chain links TRBV30 with TRBJ2-3; D gene unclear. V was pared by 3 bases and J by 2 bases, with 9 bases between. The CDR3 has 13 amino acids. Germline lookup yields CDR1 GTSNPN and CDR2 SVGIG (reference sequence). Here the CDR3 reads CAWRDWSTDTQYF. Written as DNA, the CDR3 is TGTGCCTGGAGAGACTGGTCCACAGATACGCAGTATTTT.

This clonotype was picked up many times. The chain uses TRBV30 and TRBJ2-5; D is possibly TRBD1 or TRBD2 (5 bases each). This CDR3 is built from 14 residues. CDR1 GTSNPN and CDR2 SVGIG come from the germline V gene (reference sequence). Between the trimmed V and J ends, which lost 0 bases and 5 bases, there was a span of 13 bases. The CDR3 DNA follows: TGTGCCTGGAGTGTAATGGGACCTTCCGAGACCCAGTACTTC. As protein: CAWSVMGPSETQYF.

The chain employs TRBV9 and TRBJ2-5; D is perhaps TRBD1 (8 bases). V was cut by 5 bases and J by 4 bases, with 12 bases left in between. CDR1 and CDR2 from the germline V gene are SGDLS and YYNGEE. This CDR3 region has 13 residues. CDR3 nucleotides: TGTGCCAGCAGTACAGGGGGGGGAGAGACCCAGTACTTC. It encodes CASSTGGGETQYF.

V gene TRBV6-1 combines with J gene TRBJ2-6; maybe TRBD2 (6 bases). CDR3 length: 14 residues. CDR1 is MNHNS and CDR2 is SASEGT in the germline V gene. Trimming removed 4 bases from V and 4 bases from J, with 8 bases in between. CDR3 in amino acids: CASSGGDGANVLTF. The CDR3 DNA sequence: TGTGCCAGCAGTGGGGGGGACGGGGCCAACGTCCTGACTTTC.

The rearrangement joins TRBV11-2 to TRBJ2-2; D is unresolved. Germline V gene sequence: CDR1 SGHAT, CDR2 FQNNGV. Trimming removed 0 bases from V and 6 bases from J, with 5 bases in between. CDR3 length equals 13 residues. The CDR3 DNA sequence: TGTGCCAGCAGCTTAGATCTTGCCGGGGAGCTGTTTTTT. As protein: CASSLDLAGELFF.

CDR3 in DNA: TGCGCCAGCAGCAGGACTAGCGGAATCTACAATGAGCAGTTCTTC. Encoded protein: CASSRTSGIYNEQFF. The V and J genes are TRBV5-1 and TRBJ2-1, with 10 nucleotides matching TRBD2. J lost 3 bases, V lost 4 bases, and 4 bases had no gene match. Germline values: CDR1 SGHRS, CDR2 YFSETQ. There are 15 residues in the CDR3.

This clonotype was counted ten times or more. This rearrangement joins TRBV4-2 to TRBJ2-3, with a tentative D call TRBD2 (5 bases). Germline V gene lookup returns CDR1 LGHNA and CDR2 YNFKEQ. CDR3 length equals 14 residues. V lost 4 bases to trimming and J lost 7 bases, with 15 bases between them. CDR3 nucleotides: TGTGCCAGCAGCCGCACTCGGGGTTTATATACGCAGTATTTT. It is translated as CASSRTRGLYTQYF.

This clonotype came up many times. The gene calls are TRBV28 and TRBJ2-7, with TRBD2 identical over 10 bases. The CDR3 has 14 amino acids. Germline V gene sequence: CDR1 MDHEN, CDR2 SYDVKM. J gave up 5 bases and V 4 bases, and 5 bases lay outside the gene matches. The CDR3 is CASSSAGGWNEQYF. The CDR3 nucleotides are TGTGCCAGCAGTTCAGCGGGAGGGTGGAACGAGCAGTACTTC.

This clonotype has only a few counts. The CDR3 DNA reads TGTGCCAGCAGCTTAGAGGGGGCGTCGGAAGCTTTCTTT. Translated: CASSLEGASEAFF. The genes are TRBV11-3 and TRBJ1-1, with D perhaps matching TRBD1 (6 bases). Germline lookup yields CDR1 SGHNT and CDR2 YENEEA. The V and J ends lost 0 bases and 8 bases respectively, with 10 bases between them. CDR3 size: 13 residues.

A few counts support this clonotype. The conserved phenylalanine or tryptophan normally closing the CDR3 is absent here, so this likely arose from a read error. The chain is built from TRBV7-9 and TRBJ2-7, with D possibly TRBD2 on 6 matching bases. Germline V lookup: CDR1 SEHNR, CDR2 FQNEAQ (reference sequence). The CDR3 sequence is 17 residues long. V was shortened by 2 bases and J by 4 bases, with 21 bases between the two germline ends. CDR3: CASSLNPPGRLLYEQYS. The CDR3 DNA sequence: TGTGCCAGCAGCTTAAACCCCCCGGGGAGGCTATTGTACGAGCAGTACTCC.

This clonotype was seen a handful of times. The rearrangement links TRBV18 to TRBJ2-5; 12 positions match TRBD1. J was trimmed by 1 base and V by 8 bases; bases with no gene match: 5. The CDR3 loop spans 15 amino acids. CDR1 and CDR2 from the germline V gene are KGHSH and LQKENI. CDR3 in amino acids: CASVPGQGAQETQYF. As DNA, the CDR3 is TGTGCCAGCGTACCGGGACAGGGGGCCCAAGAGACCCAGTACTTC.

This clonotype showed up many times. This chain links TRBV3-1 with TRBJ1-6, with D perhaps matching TRBD1 (5 bases). CDR3 size: 14 residues. The V end was cut by 5 bases, the J end by 5 bases, with 10 bases between. CDR1 LGHDT and CDR2 YNNKEL come from the germline V gene (reference sequence). CDR3 nucleotides: TGTGCCAGCAGCTACGACAGCAATAATTCACCCCTCCACTTT. Its translation is CASSYDSNNSPLHF.